This T cell receptor beta chain was profiled in a study of T-cell reconstitution after alpha-beta-depleted transplantation in children. The study, taken as a whole, reports: Reports say that about two months after transplant, the alpha-beta T cells came out of several hundred graft clones that had expanded. At day 60, the high TCRbeta diversity found in some patients originated from recipient T cells and thymic progenitors that had survived. Once a year had passed after transplant, T-cell counts and diversity came mostly from newly produced T cells.

A word on this clonotype: Antigen specificity is unknown.

This sample's TCRbeta library carried unique molecular identifier barcodes. TCRdb ran MiXCR on the PCR reads and lists one entry per CDR3 protein. Counted here are about 460,000 distinct CDR3 sequences, about an eighth occurring once; the ten biggest clones make up approximately 15%. Trimming took 5 bases from V and 1 from J, leaving 11 bases between them. The CDR3 is 13 amino acids. Germline assignment: CDR1 SQVTM and CDR2 ANQGSEA. The sequence derives from a female patient between 2 and 15 years old who had a stem cell transplant for aplastic anemia, so the T cells may come from the graft donor. This specimen was PBMCs, mostly from graft donor cells, taken 180 days after TCRalphabeta/CD19-depleted stem cell transplant. The chain couples TRBV29-1 to TRBJ2-5, with D possibly being TRBD1 (6 bases). This CDR3 is CSVFTGLQETQYF. The CDR3 DNA sequence: TGCAGCGTTTTCACAGGGCTCCAAGAGACCCAGTACTTC.